This T cell receptor beta chain is drawn from a study of cytomegalovirus exposure and HLA in healthy donors. Study-wide points: Reports showed the classifier diagnosing cytomegalovirus status with high specificity and sensitivity. The availability of immune exposure information extended only to CMV serostatus. According to the study, around 180 TCR beta chains were cytomegalovirus-associated. Most CMV-associated TCR beta chains appeared HLA-restricted in a later analysis.

With respect to this clone: Its cognate antigen is unknown.

Primers for the PCR totalled 60 Vbeta and 13 Jbeta. TCRdb keeps only in-frame clones here, not all; method: immunoSEQ multiplex PCR. The data contain some 170,000 clones, 60% to 85% of them seen just once; the ten biggest clones take up about 2.7%. From germline, CDR1 is MNHEY and CDR2 SVGAGI. The CDR3 runs 13 residues. V was cut by 2 bases and J by 3 bases, with 7 bases left in between. J is TRBJ1-2 and V is TRBV6-5; D call uncertain. The TCR originated in a woman in her 50s in good health and CMV-seropositive. Sequences were obtained from PBMCs. CDR3 in amino acids: CASSYIQDYGYTF. In DNA form, the CDR3 reads TGTGCCAGCAGTTACATCCAGGACTATGGCTACACCTTC.